In its sample, the clone carrying this T cell receptor (beta chain) was seen many times. Antigen unknown. Germline trimming cut 6 bases from V and 1 base from J; bases unmatched to any gene: 5. Germline V gives CDR1 DFQATT, CDR2 SNEGSKA (reference sequence). The CDR3 covers 15 residues. Using its own MiXCR run on the 5' RACE reads, TCRdb lists one record per CDR3 protein. The data show about 30,000 distinct CDR3 sequences, 3.5% to 5% seen once. The sample is drawn from a study of T cells after yellow fever vaccination. Study-wide results and limits: The secondary response showed a weaker magnitude and a faster peak, day 5 versus 15. The booster saw the reappearance of most primary-vaccination clones (approximately 97% CD4, less than 90% CD8).

Sequenced here: CD8+ T cells sorted from PBMCs, sampled 5 days after the yellow fever booster vaccination. The sequence was obtained from a young man who received the YFV17D yellow fever vaccine. The chain is built from TRBV20-1 and TRBJ2-2, with TRBD1 identical over 10 bases. Written as DNA, the CDR3 is TGCAGTGCACCTCGGGACAGGGGGAACACCGGGGAGCTGTTTTTT. Translation gives CSAPRDRGNTGELFF.